This is a list of T cell receptor beta chains from one sample in a study of beta chain features in type 1 diabetes. The data were produced by immunoSEQ multiplex PCR, yet TCRdb's version contains in-frame clones alone and is incomplete. The sample contains roughly 260,000 clones, approximately 10% of which appear only once. The sample consisted of naive CD4+ T cells from blood. The receptors come from a man aged 25 to 45 with type 1 diabetes. The CDR3 runs from the conserved cysteine through the conserved F or W. Fields, in order: J gene, CDR3 length, clone size, D gene, V gene, CDR3 protein, CDR3 DNA. The D gene is left open where the match is weak. Size values are once, few and many counts, or a class for expanded clones, and some rows have none.

J gene: TRBJ2-5
CDR3 length: 14
clone size: few
D gene: TRBD2
V gene: TRBV7-2
CDR3 protein: CASSSGTSYETQYF
CDR3 DNA: TGTGCCAGCAGCTCCGGGACTAGCTACGAGACCCAGTACTTC

J gene: TRBJ1-6
CDR3 length: 14
clone size: .
D gene: .
V gene: TRBV6-5
CDR3 protein: CASTVGTRNSPLHF
CDR3 DNA: TGTGCCAGCACCGTGGGGACACGAAATTCACCCCTCCACTTT

J gene: TRBJ1-5
CDR3 length: 14
clone size: .
D gene: TRBD1
V gene: TRBV7-2
CDR3 protein: CASSDRTGFQPQHF
CDR3 DNA: TGTGCCAGCAGCGACAGGACAGGGTTTCAGCCCCAGCATTTT

J gene: TRBJ2-5
CDR3 length: 14
clone size: few
D gene: .
V gene: TRBV7-2
CDR3 protein: CASSWARVGETQYF
CDR3 DNA: TGTGCCAGCAGCTGGGCCAGAGTCGGAGAGACCCAGTACTTC

J gene: TRBJ1-1
CDR3 length: 13
clone size: few
D gene: TRBD1
V gene: TRBV7-9
CDR3 protein: CASSWGQSTEAFF
CDR3 DNA: TGTGCCAGCAGCTGGGGACAGAGCACTGAAGCTTTCTTT

J gene: TRBJ2-5
CDR3 length: 15
clone size: .
D gene: TRBD1
V gene: TRBV5-1
CDR3 protein: CASSLEGGGQETQYF
CDR3 DNA: TGCGCCAGCAGCTTGGAAGGGGGCGGTCAAGAGACCCAGTACTTC

J gene: TRBJ2-7
CDR3 length: 14
clone size: .
D gene: .
V gene: TRBV7-9
CDR3 protein: CASSLEGDLVEQYF
CDR3 DNA: TGTGCCAGCAGCTTAGAGGGGGACCTGGTCGAGCAGTACTTC

J gene: TRBJ2-5
CDR3 length: 14
clone size: few
D gene: TRBD2
V gene: TRBV9
CDR3 protein: CASSPTSAQETQYF
CDR3 DNA: TGTGCCAGCAGCCCCACTAGCGCCCAAGAGACCCAGTACTTC

J gene: TRBJ2-3
CDR3 length: 12
clone size: .
D gene: .
V gene: TRBV2
CDR3 protein: CASSTSTDTQYF
CDR3 DNA: TGTGCCAGCAGTACTAGCACAGATACGCAGTATTTT

J gene: TRBJ1-1
CDR3 length: 14
clone size: .
D gene: TRBD1
V gene: TRBV18
CDR3 protein: CASSPRTGGTEAFF
CDR3 DNA: TGTGCCAGCTCACCAAGGACAGGGGGGACTGAAGCTTTCTTT

J gene: TRBJ1-4
CDR3 length: 12
clone size: .
D gene: .
V gene: TRBV19
CDR3 protein: CASSPGGEKLFF
CDR3 DNA: TGTGCCAGTAGTCCCGGAGGTGAAAAACTGTTTTTT

J gene: TRBJ1-1
CDR3 length: 16
clone size: .
D gene: .
V gene: TRBV5-1
CDR3 protein: CASSLVSGGMNTEAFF
CDR3 DNA: TGCGCCAGCAGCCTGGTATCAGGTGGTATGAACACTGAAGCTTTCTTT

J gene: TRBJ2-3
CDR3 length: 13
clone size: few
D gene: TRBD1
V gene: TRBV19
CDR3 protein: CATKTGVTDTQYF
CDR3 DNA: TGTGCCACTAAGACAGGGGTGACAGATACGCAGTATTTT

J gene: TRBJ2-5
CDR3 length: 17
clone size: .
D gene: TRBD1
V gene: TRBV5-1
CDR3 protein: CASSLTAGQGVQETQYF
CDR3 DNA: TGCGCCAGCAGCTTGACGGCGGGCCAGGGGGTGCAAGAGACCCAGTACTTC

J gene: TRBJ2-1
CDR3 length: 15
clone size: few
D gene: .
V gene: TRBV9
CDR3 protein: CASSADGGLGNEQFF
CDR3 DNA: TGTGCCAGCAGCGCCGACGGGGGGCTGGGCAATGAGCAGTTCTTC

J gene: TRBJ2-5
CDR3 length: 13
clone size: few
D gene: .
V gene: TRBV5-4
CDR3 protein: CASSLYSQETQYF
CDR3 DNA: TGTGCCAGCAGCTTGTACAGCCAAGAGACCCAGTACTTC

J gene: TRBJ2-3
CDR3 length: 16
clone size: few
D gene: TRBD2
V gene: TRBV11-2
CDR3 protein: CASSLAHRGGTDTQYF
CDR3 DNA: TGTGCCAGCAGCTTAGCCCACCGGGGGGGCACAGATACGCAGTATTTT

J gene: TRBJ1-1
CDR3 length: 15
clone size: .
D gene: TRBD1
V gene: TRBV6-5
CDR3 protein: CASSVRTGGGTEAFF
CDR3 DNA: TGTGCCAGCAGTGTCCGGACAGGGGGCGGAACTGAAGCTTTCTTT

J gene: TRBJ1-5
CDR3 length: 12
clone size: .
D gene: .
V gene: TRBV30
CDR3 protein: CAWSVRAFPADF
CDR3 DNA: TGTGCCTGGAGTGTAAGGGCCTTTCCAGCGGATTTT

J gene: TRBJ2-5
CDR3 length: 15
clone size: few
D gene: TRBD2
V gene: TRBV9
CDR3 protein: CASSVVPSGEETQYF
CDR3 DNA: TGTGCCAGCAGCGTAGTTCCTAGCGGGGAAGAGACCCAGTACTTC

J gene: TRBJ2-5
CDR3 length: 14
clone size: few
D gene: .
V gene: TRBV7-2
CDR3 protein: CASSLDLAQETQYF
CDR3 DNA: TGTGCCAGCAGCTTAGATTTAGCACAAGAGACCCAGTACTTC

J gene: TRBJ2-2
CDR3 length: 18
clone size: .
D gene: .
V gene: TRBV5-1
CDR3 protein: CASSLAFRDSGATGELFF
CDR3 DNA: TGCGCCAGCAGCTTGGCCTTCCGGGACTCCGGTGCCACCGGGGAGCTGTTTTTT

J gene: TRBJ1-5
CDR3 length: 15
clone size: .
D gene: .
V gene: TRBV7-2
CDR3 protein: CASSQESGSNQPQHF
CDR3 DNA: TGTGCCAGCAGCCAAGAGTCAGGGAGCAATCAGCCCCAGCATTTT

J gene: TRBJ1-2
CDR3 length: 14
clone size: few
D gene: TRBD1
V gene: TRBV7-9
CDR3 protein: CASRPYRGQQGYTF
CDR3 DNA: TGTGCCAGCAGACCGTACAGGGGGCAACAGGGCTACACCTTC

J gene: TRBJ1-5
CDR3 length: 13
clone size: .
D gene: .
V gene: TRBV30
CDR3 protein: CAWSLQPNQPQHF
CDR3 DNA: TGTGCCTGGAGTTTACAGCCAAATCAGCCCCAGCATTTT

J gene: TRBJ2-3
CDR3 length: 15
clone size: few
D gene: TRBD2
V gene: TRBV5-5
CDR3 protein: CASSLRLAGTDTQYF
CDR3 DNA: TGTGCCAGCAGCCTAAGACTAGCGGGCACAGATACGCAGTATTTT

J gene: TRBJ2-1
CDR3 length: 14
clone size: few
D gene: TRBD2
V gene: TRBV2
CDR3 protein: CASSEERGNNEQFF
CDR3 DNA: TGTGCCAGCAGTGAGGAGCGGGGAAACAATGAGCAGTTCTTC

J gene: TRBJ1-1
CDR3 length: 13
clone size: few
D gene: .
V gene: TRBV7-3
CDR3 protein: CASSLQGNTEAFF
CDR3 DNA: TGTGCCAGCAGCCTCCAGGGGAACACTGAAGCTTTCTTT

J gene: TRBJ2-3
CDR3 length: 13
clone size: .
D gene: .
V gene: TRBV6-5
CDR3 protein: CASRQDSWDTQYF
CDR3 DNA: TGTGCCAGCAGACAAGACAGCTGGGATACGCAGTATTTT

J gene: TRBJ2-2
CDR3 length: 16
clone size: few
D gene: TRBD1
V gene: TRBV5-1
CDR3 protein: CASSNTGTANTGELFF
CDR3 DNA: TGCGCCAGCAGCAACACCGGGACAGCGAACACCGGGGAGCTGTTTTTT

J gene: TRBJ2-3
CDR3 length: 14
clone size: .
D gene: .
V gene: TRBV25-1
CDR3 protein: CASSAEVSTDTQYF
CDR3 DNA: TGTGCCAGCAGTGCAGAAGTAAGCACAGATACGCAGTATTTT

J gene: TRBJ2-5
CDR3 length: 15
clone size: .
D gene: TRBD1
V gene: TRBV5-8
CDR3 protein: CASSPSRGLSETQYF
CDR3 DNA: TGTGCCAGCAGTCCTTCCAGGGGGCTGTCGGAGACCCAGTACTTC

J gene: TRBJ2-5
CDR3 length: 16
clone size: .
D gene: TRBD2
V gene: TRBV2
CDR3 protein: CASGGDSGGYQETQYF
CDR3 DNA: TGTGCCAGCGGGGGGGACAGCGGGGGGTACCAAGAGACCCAGTACTTC

J gene: TRBJ2-4
CDR3 length: 15
clone size: .
D gene: TRBD2
V gene: TRBV11-2
CDR3 protein: CASKPAGGPGNIQYF
CDR3 DNA: TGTGCCAGCAAACCAGCGGGGGGGCCGGGAAACATTCAGTACTTC

J gene: TRBJ1-2
CDR3 length: 17
clone size: few
D gene: .
V gene: TRBV2
CDR3 protein: CASRGLPGRRFDYGYTF
CDR3 DNA: TGTGCCAGCAGGGGACTGCCCGGTCGAAGATTTGACTATGGCTACACCTTC

J gene: TRBJ2-3
CDR3 length: 15
clone size: .
D gene: TRBD1
V gene: TRBV5-1
CDR3 protein: CASRSTGRSTDTQYF
CDR3 DNA: TGCGCCAGCAGATCGACAGGGAGAAGCACAGATACGCAGTATTTT

J gene: TRBJ2-2
CDR3 length: 16
clone size: few
D gene: .
V gene: TRBV5-4
CDR3 protein: CASSYQAGTNTGELFF
CDR3 DNA: TGTGCCAGCAGCTACCAGGCCGGAACGAACACCGGGGAGCTGTTTTTT

J gene: TRBJ1-5
CDR3 length: 13
clone size: few
D gene: .
V gene: TRBV6-1
CDR3 protein: CASSAREAQPQHF
CDR3 DNA: TGTGCCAGCAGTGCCAGGGAGGCTCAGCCCCAGCATTTT

J gene: TRBJ2-5
CDR3 length: 14
clone size: few
D gene: .
V gene: TRBV5-4
CDR3 protein: CASSLGGSRETQYF
CDR3 DNA: TGTGCCAGCAGCCTCGGAGGTAGCAGGGAGACCCAGTACTTC

J gene: TRBJ1-4
CDR3 length: 15
clone size: few
D gene: .
V gene: TRBV30
CDR3 protein: CAWSPQGADNEKLFF
CDR3 DNA: TGTGCCTGGAGTCCACAGGGCGCGGATAATGAAAAACTGTTTTTT

J gene: TRBJ2-1
CDR3 length: 22
clone size: few
D gene: TRBD2
V gene: TRBV4-1
CDR3 protein: CASSQDRFWGNRRGGSYNEQFF
CDR3 DNA: TGCGCCAGCAGCCAAGATCGTTTTTGGGGGAATCGGCGGGGGGGTTCCTACAATGAGCAGTTCTTC

J gene: TRBJ1-3
CDR3 length: 14
clone size: .
D gene: .
V gene: TRBV29-1
CDR3 protein: CSVQETGRGNTIYF
CDR3 DNA: TGCAGCGTCCAGGAGACAGGAAGGGGAAACACCATATATTTT

J gene: TRBJ2-5
CDR3 length: 12
clone size: many
D gene: .
V gene: TRBV21-1
CDR3 protein: CASSKVRETQYF
CDR3 DNA: TGTGCCAGCAGCAAAGTGAGGGAGACCCAGTACTTC

J gene: TRBJ2-2
CDR3 length: 15
clone size: .
D gene: .
V gene: TRBV7-2
CDR3 protein: CASSSVYRDTGELFF
CDR3 DNA: TGTGCCAGCAGCTCCGTATACCGGGACACCGGGGAGCTGTTTTTT

J gene: TRBJ2-7
CDR3 length: 16
clone size: few
D gene: .
V gene: TRBV5-6
CDR3 protein: CASSPFAEALAYEQYF
CDR3 DNA: TGTGCCAGCAGCCCTTTTGCTGAAGCTTTAGCCTACGAGCAGTACTTC

J gene: TRBJ1-2
CDR3 length: 15
clone size: .
D gene: TRBD1
V gene: TRBV4-1
CDR3 protein: CASSQPRQGNYGYTF
CDR3 DNA: TGCGCCAGCAGCCAACCCCGACAGGGAAACTATGGCTACACCTTC

J gene: TRBJ1-4
CDR3 length: 12
clone size: .
D gene: .
V gene: TRBV6-5
CDR3 protein: CASRAGAGKLFF
CDR3 DNA: TGTGCCAGCAGGGCAGGGGCTGGAAAACTGTTTTTT

J gene: TRBJ2-1
CDR3 length: 15
clone size: .
D gene: TRBD2
V gene: TRBV5-1
CDR3 protein: CASSSGLAGGPEQFF
CDR3 DNA: TGCGCCAGCAGCTCCGGACTAGCGGGGGGACCTGAGCAGTTCTTC

J gene: TRBJ2-3
CDR3 length: 15
clone size: .
D gene: TRBD1
V gene: TRBV18
CDR3 protein: CASSPGTGSPDTQYF
CDR3 DNA: TGTGCCAGCTCACCAGGGACAGGGAGCCCAGATACGCAGTATTTT

J gene: TRBJ1-1
CDR3 length: 14
clone size: few
D gene: .
V gene: TRBV11-1
CDR3 protein: CASSSRVSATEAFF
CDR3 DNA: TGTGCCAGCAGCTCCAGGGTTAGTGCGACTGAAGCTTTCTTT

J gene: TRBJ2-7
CDR3 length: 12
clone size: .
D gene: .
V gene: TRBV2
CDR3 protein: CASSENDREQYF
CDR3 DNA: TGTGCCAGCAGTGAAAACGACAGAGAGCAGTACTTC